This TCR beta chain was identified during a study of blood T cell repertoires in COVID-19. Authors' processing steps: Estimation of nucleated cell counts was performed using reference gene primer amplification. This table comes from immunoSEQ multiplex PCR, and its TCRdb copy is limited to in-frame clones, with some not included. Clonal size and the V and J genes are those of that table, whereas D and trimming came from the DNA. The table lists over 70,000 clones, about 87% of them singletons, with over 8.5% in the top ten. This CDR3 has 14 amino acids. CDR1 and CDR2 (germline): SNHLY, FYNNEI. Trimming left V 6 bases short and J 4 bases short, with 15 bases between.

The source of this sequence is a man older than 75 with acute or convalescent COVID-19. The chain has TRBV2 and TRBJ1-2; D uncertain. Sequencing was carried out using peripheral blood. In DNA, the CDR3 is TGTGCCAGCAGACGGGATACCGAGGCCTATGGCTACACCTTC. This encodes CASRRDTEAYGYTF.